This TCR beta chain appears in the sequencing data of a study of T cell responses to AZD1222 COVID-19 vaccine (dated by TCRdb to about 2021). Describing the broader study: A total of 233 trial participants underwent TCR sequencing, of whom around 210 had received two doses of AZD1222 and some 25 had received two doses of the MenACWY control vaccine. Trial participants were enrolled into age subgroups of 18-55, 56-69 and 70-plus years, which contained about 150, 28 and 57 TCR-sequenced participants, respectively. Results and caveats for the whole study, not just this receptor: Most participants were white British and females outnumbered males, and the authors suggested that clonal diversity may have been underestimated. After two AZD1222 doses, both the breadth and the depth of spike-specific TCRs were significantly higher than at day 0 and than in MenACWY recipients. Conclusions about previously exposed vaccinees were limited because only a handful of AZD1222 recipients were SARS-CoV-2 seropositive at baseline. Because no day 14 peak-response samples were available, repertoires were characterized only after the peak T cell response. In the small 56-69-year group, the increase in depth fell short of significance, most likely because of low power. Vaccine-associated CD4 TCRs spanned the whole spike protein, with dominant responses in regions 160-218 and 743-854. Nearly half of unique spike-specific TCRs reportedly recognized epitopes outside regions mutated in the B.1.351 and B.1.1.7 variants.

Turning to this clone: The specificity of this receptor is unknown. One base away there is no much larger clone; base qualities are not given.

Sample time point, as interpreted from the label and publication: baseline before first vaccination. The intended sense of this specimen's treatment or condition label: meningococcal conjugate vaccine given as trial control. Vaccinee samples were obtained from the UK trials COV001 and COV002, which included a single-blind randomized controlled phase 2/3 trial of AZD1222 (ChAdOx1 nCoV-19) in healthy adults. For TCRbeta chain sequencing, PBMC samples were collected from trial participants at day 0 and at day 28 after the second dose. The CDR3 regions of human TCRbeta chains were subjected to immunosequencing. The authors' pipeline ran thus. TCRs in the repertoires were matched against a reference library of SARS-CoV-2-specific TCRs that had been generated with the MIRA antigen-specificity platform. Breadth meant the fraction of unique TCRs that were SARS-CoV-2-associated, whereas depth meant the fraction of total T cells that were SARS-CoV-2-associated. Each spike-specific TCR was assigned to its reactive spike region and to a CD4 or CD8 class using the MIRA data. Log10-transformed breadth and depth values were compared by one-way ANOVA with Sidak's multiple comparisons tests. The table was pulled from immuneACCESS by TCRdb, which kept in-frame rearrangements only. Such tables lose some clones; where checked, under half of the loss comes from unresolved V genes, and the rest has no known cause. The D gene and trimming were derived from the DNA, and the V and J assignments and clone size from that table. The sample profile shows under 250,000 clones; about 92% of them were found once. About 1% of the sample is in the top ten clones.

CDR1 KGHSH and CDR2 LQKENI were looked up in the germline V gene. From V the trimming removes 2 bases and from J it removes 2 bases, while the gene matches leave 4 bases of the junction unaccounted for. Measured from the cysteine to the phenylalanine, the CDR3 is 15 residues long. CDR3 DNA is the only sequence kept; it has 45 bases, read in frame from the first base. This chain is built from TRBV18 and TRBJ1-1, with 8 bases matching TRBD1. The sequences come from peripheral blood, collected on day 0 of MenACWY control vaccination. The origin of this receptor is an adult in good health. Read as DNA, the sequence is TGTGCCAGCTCACCAGGGACAGGACAAAACACTGAAGCTTTCTTT. It codes for CASSPGTGQNTEAFF.